This TCR beta chain was recovered during a study of vaccination effects on CD4 cells after COVID-19. Study context: The two convalescent patients provided samples 16 days and one week before vaccination.

When ten to eleven days of culture had elapsed, CD4+ T cells were isolated. SARS-CoV-2 infected the person between March and December 2020, as confirmed by PCR. Days 3 and 7 were when half the medium was replaced with IL-2 medium. Study observations and caveats: In convalescents, spike-reactive clones (those seen post-vaccine) were mainly new vaccine-induced clones.

Worth noting for this clone: Its specificity is not known.

Assay: immunoSEQ multiplex PCR; the TCRdb copy retains only in-frame clones and omits some. The sample yields approximately 45,000 clones, 75% to 80% seen once. CDR1 SNHLY and CDR2 FYNNEI come from the germline V gene. V was pared by 3 bases and J by 4 bases, with 12 bases between. The CDR3 loop spans 14 amino acids. The source of this sequence is a human donor who had a prior SARS-CoV-2 infection. Here the sequenced sample was CD4+ T cells from PBMCs cultured without peptide, taken before COVID-19 vaccination. The chain has TRBV2 and TRBJ1-1, with D possibly matching TRBD1 (6 bases). This chain's CDR3 is CASSDGGHITEAFF. For the CDR3, the DNA is TGTGCCAGCAGTGACGGGGGACACATCACTGAAGCTTTCTTT.